Listed below are T cell receptor beta chains from one sample, sequenced in a study of T cell repertoires in cytomegalovirus infection. Their specific antigens are unknown. One entry per CDR3 protein results from TCRdb running MiXCR on the reads. The sample consists of roughly 340,000 distinct CDR3 sequences, 25% to 35% of them appearing once. This specimen consisted of cultured PBMCs, obtained from culture after CMV antigen stimulation. All receptors come from a human donor in good health (CMV status not recorded). Some clones in this sample may be carry-over from other donors' samples. CDR3s include the opening cysteine and the closing phenylalanine or tryptophan. A D gene is named only where the DNA matches it firmly. Only some rows state a clone size, as once, few, many or a class for expanded clones.

TRBJ2-7 | TRBV7-6 | TRBD1 | few | CASSLVGTGYSYEQYF | TGTGCCAGCAGCTTAGTCGGGACAGGTTACTCCTACGAGCAGTACTTC
TRBJ2-2 | TRBV5-1 | TRBD1 | NA | CASSLTGTGGGTGELFF | TGCGCCAGCAGCCTAACCGGGACAGGGGGCGGCACCGGGGAGCTGTTTTTT
TRBJ1-1 | TRBV29-1 | TRBD1 | once | CSVERQGMNTEAFF | TGCAGCGTTGAACGACAGGGCATGAACACTGAAGCTTTCTTT
TRBJ1-5 | TRBV6-1 | NA | NA | CASSEGGTTGQPQHF | TGTGCCAGCAGTGAGGGAGGGACAACGGGTCAGCCCCAGCATTTT
TRBJ2-5 | TRBV2 | NA | NA | CASSESEGGGQETQYF | TGTGCCAGCAGTGAATCGGAGGGAGGTGGGCAAGAGACCCAGTACTTC
TRBJ2-3 | TRBV24-1 | TRBD1 | many | CATSDSTGSTLDTQYF | TGTGCCACCAGTGATTCGACAGGGAGCACATTAGATACGCAGTATTTT
TRBJ1-1 | TRBV7-9 | NA | NA | CASSLSRALNTEAFF | TGTGCCAGCAGCTTAAGTAGGGCCTTGAACACTGAAGCTTTCTTT
TRBJ1-5 | TRBV9 | TRBD1 | NA | CASSVGGGQYSNQPQHF | TGTGCCAGCAGCGTAGGGGGGGGACAGTATAGCAATCAGCCCCAGCATTTT
TRBJ2-4 | TRBV20-1 | NA | few | CSARGHAKNIQYF | TGCAGTGCTAGGGGCCACGCCAAAAACATTCAGTACTTC
TRBJ1-6 | TRBV19 | NA | NA | CASRAAGAGNSPLHF | TGTGCCAGTAGGGCGGCAGGGGCAGGCAATTCACCCCTCCACTTT
TRBJ1-2 | TRBV7-2 | NA | NA | CASSFLSTPSYGYTF | TGTGCCAGCAGCTTCTTGTCGACACCATCCTATGGCTACACCTTC
TRBJ2-2 | TRBV19 | NA | NA | CASSIELNTGELFF | TGTGCCAGTAGTATAGAGTTAAACACCGGGGAGCTGTTTTTT
TRBJ2-1 | TRBV28 | TRBD2 | few | CASSSTRTSGIYNEQFF | TGTGCCAGCAGTTCCACTCGGACTAGCGGGATCTACAATGAGCAGTTCTTC
TRBJ2-1 | TRBV7-3 | TRBD2 | many | CASSPGLKDEQFF | TGTGCCAGCAGTCCGGGACTAAAAGATGAGCAGTTCTTC
TRBJ1-1 | TRBV28 | NA | many | CASSFPGPVFPKDTEAFF | TGTGCCAGCAGTTTCCCCGGGCCCGTTTTCCCAAAGGACACTGAAGCTTTCTTT
TRBJ2-1 | TRBV5-5 | TRBD2 | few | CASSLEGTTYDEQFF | TGTGCCAGCAGCTTGGAGGGGACTACCTACGATGAGCAGTTCTTC
TRBJ1-2 | TRBV5-4 | NA | NA | CASTGSHQVYGYTF | TGTGCCAGCACCGGGTCCCACCAAGTTTATGGCTACACCTTC
TRBJ1-5 | TRBV19 | NA | few | CASSMFIPDNQPQHF | TGTGCCAGTAGTATGTTTATTCCGGACAATCAGCCCCAGCATTTT
TRBJ2-5 | TRBV25-1 | NA | NA | CASSEYGSGSNQETQYF | TGTGCCAGCAGTGAATATGGTTCAGGGAGTAACCAAGAGACCCAGTACTTC
TRBJ2-7 | TRBV27 | NA | NA | CASGIQPSSYEQYF | TGTGCCAGCGGCATACAGCCGAGCTCCTACGAGCAGTACTTC
TRBJ1-5 | TRBV30 | TRBD1 | NA | CAWSPPGQVYHVRQPQHF | TGTGCCTGGAGCCCCCCCGGACAGGTCTACCACGTCAGGCAGCCCCAGCATTTT
TRBJ2-2 | TRBV5-8 | NA | few | CASSSDTPLYTGELFF | TGTGCCAGCAGCTCGGACACCCCATTATACACCGGGGAGCTGTTTTTT
TRBJ1-4 | TRBV19 | NA | NA | CASSIWGSNEKLFF | TGTGCCAGTAGTATTTGGGGTTCGAACGAAAAACTGTTTTTT
TRBJ2-7 | TRBV7-9 | NA | few | CASSFAGHDRQYF | TGTGCCAGCAGCTTCGCGGGACATGATCGGCAGTACTTC
TRBJ2-1 | TRBV7-4 | NA | NA | CASSPRQPDEQFF | TGTGCCAGCAGCCCTAGACAGCCCGATGAGCAGTTCTTC
TRBJ2-3 | TRBV27 | TRBD2 | NA | CASSLRLAGEPYTDTQYF | TGTGCCAGCAGTCTTCGACTAGCGGGAGAGCCCTACACAGATACGCAGTATTTT
TRBJ2-1 | TRBV4-1 | NA | NA | CASSQEDVLGGGYYNEQFF | TGCGCCAGCAGCCAAGAAGATGTACTAGGGGGGGGCTACTACAATGAGCAGTTCTTC
TRBJ2-7 | TRBV29-1 | TRBD1 | NA | CSVGKPRDSYYEQYF | TGCAGCGTTGGAAAACCCCGGGACAGCTACTACGAGCAGTACTTC
TRBJ1-1 | TRBV28 | NA | NA | CASSVGGGNTEAFF | TGTGCCAGCAGTGTAGGGGGGGGGAACACTGAAGCTTTCTTT
TRBJ1-2 | TRBV19 | TRBD1 | NA | CASSGTGINYGYTF | TGTGCCAGCTCCGGGACAGGGATTAACTATGGCTACACCTTC
TRBJ1-1 | TRBV7-2 | TRBD1 | medium-sized | CASSFRDRGPTDTEAFF | TGTGCCAGCAGCTTCCGGGACAGGGGGCCTACGGACACTGAAGCTTTCTTT
TRBJ1-2 | TRBV28 | TRBD1 | NA | CASRPQGAGIGYGYTF | TGTGCCAGCAGACCACAGGGGGCAGGGATTGGCTATGGCTACACCTTC
TRBJ2-7 | TRBV2 | NA | NA | CASSLSNRGAGTYEQYF | TGTGCCAGCAGCCTCTCGAACCGGGGTGCGGGGACCTACGAGCAGTACTTC
TRBJ2-1 | TRBV7-2 | TRBD2 | NA | CASARTSGNNEQFF | TGTGCCAGCGCGCGGACTAGCGGAAACAATGAGCAGTTCTTC
TRBJ1-2 | TRBV27 | NA | NA | CASSLGNGQVSANYGYTF | TGTGCCAGCAGTTTAGGGAATGGCCAGGTTTCAGCTAACTATGGCTACACCTTC
TRBJ2-5 | TRBV7-2 | NA | NA | CASSLVRLAGEETQYF | TGTGCCAGCAGCTTAGTTCGGCTAGCTGGGGAAGAGACCCAGTACTTC
TRBJ2-1 | TRBV6-1 | TRBD2 | NA | CASSAGTSGGEQFF | TGTGCCAGCAGTGCCGGGACTAGCGGGGGGGAGCAGTTCTTC
TRBJ1-2 | TRBV7-2 | TRBD1 | NA | CASSSDRGPFGYTF | TGTGCCAGCAGCTCTGACAGGGGGCCCTTTGGCTACACCTTC
TRBJ1-2 | TRBV7-9 | NA | NA | CASSLIGQDRLNYGYTF | TGTGCCAGCAGCTTAATCGGTCAGGACAGACTAAACTATGGCTACACCTTC
TRBJ2-3 | TRBV7-6 | TRBD2 | NA | CASSQPRGSSTDTQYF | TGTGCCAGCAGCCAACCGCGGGGGAGTAGCACAGATACGCAGTATTTT
TRBJ1-1 | TRBV6-1 | TRBD1 | NA | CASSEGRGQVFGTEAFF | TGTGCCAGCAGTGAAGGGCGGGGACAGGTGTTCGGCACTGAAGCTTTCTTT
TRBJ1-5 | TRBV2 | NA | few | CASSDRGVGQPQHF | TGTGCCAGCAGTGATCGTGGGGTCGGGCAGCCCCAGCATTTT
TRBJ2-7 | TRBV7-2 | NA | many | CASSLASVSYEQYF | TGTGCCAGCAGCTTAGCTAGCGTCTCCTACGAGCAGTACTTC
TRBJ2-3 | TRBV6-5 | TRBD2 | NA | CASRPDWGGSTDTQYF | TGTGCCAGCAGACCGGATTGGGGAGGGAGCACAGATACGCAGTATTTT
TRBJ1-1 | TRBV11-2 | TRBD1 | NA | CASPRGRETEAFF | TGTGCCAGCCCTAGGGGGCGGGAGACTGAAGCTTTCTTT
TRBJ1-5 | TRBV7-2 | NA | NA | CASSRDRLGNQPQHF | TGTGCCAGCAGTCGGGACCGTTTGGGCAATCAGCCCCAGCATTTT
TRBJ1-5 | TRBV6-1 | TRBD1 | few | CASSSPGTGGLNQPQHF | TGTGCCAGCAGTTCTCCCGGGACAGGGGGTTTAAATCAGCCCCAGCATTTT
TRBJ2-7 | TRBV6-6 | NA | NA | CATDKGGNEQYF | TGTGCCACCGACAAGGGAGGAAACGAGCAGTACTTC
TRBJ2-5 | TRBV12-3/TRBV12-4 | NA | NA | CASSLVDTQQETQYF | TGTGCCAGCAGTTTAGTTGACACACAGCAAGAGACCCAGTACTTC
TRBJ1-5 | TRBV19 | NA | few | CASSIQGGNQPQHF | TGTGCCAGTAGTATACAGGGAGGCAATCAGCCCCAGCATTTT
TRBJ1-6 | TRBV2 | TRBD1 | NA | CASRGQGGNSPLHF | TGTGCCAGCAGGGGACAGGGAGGTAATTCACCCCTCCACTTT
TRBJ1-5 | TRBV5-6 | NA | few | CASNRRQGNQPQHF | TGTGCCAGCAACCGGCGGCAGGGAAATCAGCCCCAGCATTTT
TRBJ2-7 | TRBV5-6 | NA | NA | CASSLMEEQYF | TGTGCCAGCAGCCTGATGGAGGAGCAGTACTTC
TRBJ1-2 | TRBV6-4 | TRBD1 | few | CASSEGQGTYGYTF | TGTGCCAGCAGTGAGGGACAGGGGACATATGGCTACACCTTC
TRBJ1-1 | TRBV18 | TRBD1 | NA | CASSPPRDSPEAFF | TGTGCCAGCTCACCACCGAGGGACAGTCCTGAAGCTTTCTTT
TRBJ2-1 | TRBV7-2 | NA | many | CASSSYGASYNEQFF | TGTGCCAGCAGCTCGTACGGGGCCTCCTACAATGAGCAGTTCTTC
TRBJ2-3 | TRBV12-5 | TRBD1 | NA | CASGITGGTDTQYF | TGTGCTAGTGGTATCACAGGGGGCACAGATACGCAGTATTTT